This entry is about one T cell receptor (beta chain). Its antigen is currently unknown. Unique molecular identifiers tagged the TCRbeta library. TCRdb processed the PCR reads anew with MiXCR; each CDR3 protein has one entry. The sample lists fewer than 550,000 distinct CDR3 sequences; approximately 10% were seen once. The data were taken from a study of T-cell reconstitution after alpha-beta-depleted transplantation in children. Findings of the study overall: At day 60, the high TCRbeta diversity found in some patients originated from recipient T cells and thymic progenitors that had survived. Roughly two months post-transplant, alpha-beta T cells reportedly originated from several hundred graft clones that had expanded. Once a year had passed after transplant, T-cell counts and diversity came mostly from newly produced T cells.

The source was PBMCs, mostly from graft donor cells, collected 180 days after TCRalphabeta/CD19-depleted stem cell transplant. This TCR derives from a female patient between 2 and 15 years old who had a stem cell transplant for aplastic anemia, so the T cells may come from the graft donor.

The CDR3 sequence is CASSQDLAGYQETQYF. The CDR3 DNA follows: TGCGCCAGCAGCCAAGATCTAGCGGGGTACCAAGAGACCCAGTACTTC. V usage is TRBV4-3 and J usage is TRBJ2-5, with 9 bases that match TRBD2. The CDR3 runs to 16 residues. The germline gives CDR1 LGHNA, CDR2 YSLEER. Trimming removed 0 bases from V and 0 bases from J; junction bases left unmatched: 2.